This entry concerns a single T cell receptor (beta chain). Its antigen is unknown. Base-call qualities are not available, and no considerably larger clone is one nucleotide away. V gives up 2 bases and J gives up 8 bases, and the segment between their germline ends measures 15 bases. In the germline V gene, CDR1 corresponds to SGHTA and CDR2 to FQGNSA. Including cysteine and phenylalanine, the CDR3 has 14 amino acids. The CDR3 DNA has 42 bases and is translated from base 1. This entry belongs to a study of blood T cell repertoires in COVID-19 (TCRdb year 2020). For the study in its entirety: The collaborator samples originated in the United States, Italy and Spain and spanned the acute and convalescent phases of COVID-19. The material from the prospective study consisted of cDNA or gDNA derived from T cells, B-cell-depleted T cells, or PBMCs. Subjects who had been exposed to COVID-19, were actively infected with it, or had recovered from it provided the deeply sampled blood TCRbeta repertoires that made up the dataset. A freely available public database, intended as a resource for researchers studying the immune response to SARS-CoV-2, is where the repertoires were released. Samples came from the ongoing ImmuneRACE study (first 160 participants) plus 1,254 subjects from 6 global collaborators. Sample metadata almost always included a de-identified subject ID, COVID-19 status, age in years and sex. HLA class I and class II types, where available, came from metadata supplied by the sample provider rather than from assay-based typing.

TCRbeta CDR3 regions were amplified from genomic DNA by means of the immunoSEQ Assay, a bias-controlled multiplex PCR. The original methods were these. The number of nucleated cells in each sample was estimated from the amplification of reference gene primers within the assay. Sequence reads were collapsed and filtered to measure the absolute abundance of every unique TCRbeta CDR3 rearrangement. For each sample, productive Simpson clonality was calculated by taking the square root of Simpson's diversity index across productive rearrangements. As stored in TCRdb, this immuneACCESS dataset retains in-frame rearrangements with V and J assigned. A fraction of the clones does not appear; measured against another copy, unresolved V genes explain less than half of the discrepancy, and the remainder lacks a known reason. The V and J calls and the clone size are those of that table, but D and trimming were determined from the DNA. This sample has more than 25,000 clones in its table, and more than 70% of those were observed once. 3.5% of the sample is taken by the ten largest.

Whole blood was collected in K2EDTA tubes by collaborating institutions according to the institutions' own protocols. For TCRbeta analysis, collaborator samples were shipped as frozen whole blood, as isolated PBMCs, or as DNA extracted from either sample type. Findings and caveats that apply to the study as a whole: The quantity of clinical and demographic metadata differed by source and by participant and was supplied without curation.

This clonotype originated in a human donor in a cohort sampled during active COVID-19. The specimen sequenced was peripheral blood. The V gene is TRBV7-2 and the J gene is TRBJ1-2; TRBD1 is perhaps the D gene, given 6 matching bases. The sequenced DNA: TGTGCCAGCAGCTTAAGCAGGGAGGGGGGCGGCTACACCTTC. This translates into CASSLSREGGGYTF.